The rows below give T cell receptor beta chains drawn from one sample of a study of response to subunit inactivated influenza vaccine. TCRdb re-called the RT-PCR reads with MiXCR, one entry per CDR3 protein. The sample records 800,000 to 1,000,000 distinct CDR3 sequences, 21% being singletons. Sample: PBMCs from blood, taken roughly 5 days after vaccination. These receptors were taken from a man aged 50 to 60 who received an inactivated influenza vaccine. The CDR3 runs from the conserved cysteine through the conserved F or W. The D gene is left open where the match is weak. Only part of the rows carry a size: once, few, many, or a class if the clone is expanded.

v_gene: TRBV2; d_gene: NA; abundance: NA; j_gene: TRBJ2-7; CDR3aa: CASNTVGSYEQYF; CDR3nt: TGTGCCAGCAACACGGTCGGGAGTTACGAGCAGTACTTC
v_gene: TRBV7-6; d_gene: NA; abundance: NA; j_gene: TRBJ1-5; CDR3aa: CASSLGPGKPQHF; CDR3nt: TGTGCCAGCAGCTTAGGGCCAGGGAAGCCCCAGCATTTT
v_gene: TRBV30; d_gene: NA; abundance: once; j_gene: TRBJ2-5; CDR3aa: CAWSVRWETQYF; CDR3nt: TGTGCCTGGAGTGTAAGATGGGAGACCCAGTACTTC
v_gene: TRBV7-2; d_gene: TRBD2; abundance: NA; j_gene: TRBJ2-3; CDR3aa: CASSLLREGLGDTQYF; CDR3nt: TGTGCCAGCAGCTTATTGCGGGAGGGCCTAGGAGATACGCAGTATTTT
v_gene: TRBV6-5; d_gene: TRBD2; abundance: few; j_gene: TRBJ2-1; CDR3aa: CASSFLGLAGAGEQFF; CDR3nt: TGTGCCAGCAGTTTCCTGGGACTAGCGGGGGCGGGGGAGCAGTTCTTC
v_gene: TRBV5-1; d_gene: NA; abundance: few; j_gene: TRBJ2-7; CDR3aa: CASSLARGAFYEQYF; CDR3nt: TGCGCCAGCAGCTTGGCCAGGGGCGCCTTCTACGAGCAGTACTTC
v_gene: TRBV10-3; d_gene: NA; abundance: few; j_gene: TRBJ1-2; CDR3aa: CATESSRGVGGYTF; CDR3nt: TGTGCCACCGAATCCAGCAGGGGAGTAGGTGGCTACACCTTC
v_gene: TRBV11-2; d_gene: NA; abundance: NA; j_gene: TRBJ1-1; CDR3aa: CASSLKGRDTEAFF; CDR3nt: TGTGCCAGCAGCTTAAAGGGTCGGGACACTGAAGCTTTCTTT
v_gene: TRBV12-3/TRBV12-4; d_gene: NA; abundance: NA; j_gene: TRBJ2-3; CDR3aa: CASKRQGGDTQYF; CDR3nt: TGTGCCAGTAAACGCCAGGGTGGAGATACGCAGTATTTT
v_gene: TRBV29-1; d_gene: NA; abundance: NA; j_gene: TRBJ2-7; CDR3aa: CSVGKYSYEQYF; CDR3nt: TGCAGCGTTGGGAAGTACTCCTACGAGCAGTACTTC
v_gene: TRBV18; d_gene: NA; abundance: NA; j_gene: TRBJ2-7; CDR3aa: CASSPPTVPYEQYF; CDR3nt: TGTGCCAGCTCACCACCGACTGTCCCCTACGAGCAGTACTTC
v_gene: TRBV7-2; d_gene: TRBD2; abundance: few; j_gene: TRBJ2-1; CDR3aa: CASSLGWASGYEQFF; CDR3nt: TGTGCCAGCAGCTTAGGTTGGGCTAGCGGGTATGAGCAGTTCTTC
v_gene: TRBV12-3/TRBV12-4; d_gene: NA; abundance: NA; j_gene: TRBJ1-4; CDR3aa: CASSLRPTDEKLFF; CDR3nt: TGTGCCAGCAGTTTAAGGCCAACTGATGAAAAACTGTTTTTT
v_gene: TRBV5-1; d_gene: NA; abundance: NA; j_gene: TRBJ2-2; CDR3aa: CASSSTPNIGELFF; CDR3nt: TGCGCCAGCAGCTCCACCCCGAATATCGGGGAGCTGTTTTTT
v_gene: TRBV20-1; d_gene: TRBD2; abundance: NA; j_gene: TRBJ2-3; CDR3aa: CCAQRLAGVTDTQYF; CDR3nt: TGCTGTGCCCAGAGACTAGCGGGGGTCACAGATACGCAGTATTTT
v_gene: TRBV28; d_gene: TRBD2; abundance: NA; j_gene: TRBJ2-1; CDR3aa: CASSPSSGKYNEQFF; CDR3nt: TGTGCCAGCAGCCCCTCCAGCGGGAAATACAATGAGCAGTTCTTC
v_gene: TRBV12-3/TRBV12-4; d_gene: NA; abundance: few; j_gene: TRBJ1-4; CDR3aa: CASRPGRHEKLFF; CDR3nt: TGTGCCAGCAGACCCGGGCGGCATGAAAAACTGTTTTTT
v_gene: TRBV7-2; d_gene: NA; abundance: few; j_gene: TRBJ2-7; CDR3aa: CASSFSSGPYEQYF; CDR3nt: TGTGCCAGCAGCTTTTCCAGCGGGCCCTACGAGCAGTACTTC
v_gene: TRBV10-3; d_gene: TRBD2; abundance: few; j_gene: TRBJ2-3; CDR3aa: CAITSGGAFGTDTQYF; CDR3nt: TGTGCCATCACTAGCGGGGGGGCGTTCGGCACAGATACGCAGTATTTT
v_gene: TRBV7-2; d_gene: NA; abundance: few; j_gene: TRBJ2-1; CDR3aa: CASSLGGNWEQFF; CDR3nt: TGTGCCAGCAGCTTAGGGGGTAACTGGGAGCAGTTCTTC
v_gene: TRBV20-1; d_gene: NA; abundance: few; j_gene: TRBJ2-7; CDR3aa: CSASVTHSSSYEQYF; CDR3nt: TGCAGTGCTAGCGTTACCCACAGCAGCTCCTACGAGCAGTACTTC
v_gene: TRBV3-1; d_gene: NA; abundance: NA; j_gene: TRBJ2-1; CDR3aa: CASSQGGRGIFNEQFF; CDR3nt: TGTGCCAGCAGCCAAGGCGGTCGGGGGATTTTCAATGAGCAGTTCTTC
v_gene: TRBV7-3; d_gene: NA; abundance: NA; j_gene: TRBJ2-1; CDR3aa: CASSPPGRRDEQFF; CDR3nt: TGTGCCAGCAGCCCCCCGGGGAGGCGGGATGAGCAGTTCTTC
v_gene: TRBV20-1; d_gene: NA; abundance: NA; j_gene: TRBJ2-3; CDR3aa: CSAARDTQYF; CDR3nt: TGCAGTGCAGCCCGGGATACGCAGTATTTT
v_gene: TRBV7-9; d_gene: TRBD2; abundance: NA; j_gene: TRBJ2-7; CDR3aa: CASSRGGEYEQYF; CDR3nt: TGTGCCAGCAGCCGGGGGGGAGAATACGAGCAGTACTTC
v_gene: TRBV5-5; d_gene: NA; abundance: few; j_gene: TRBJ1-6; CDR3aa: CASSALGSGAYNSPLHF; CDR3nt: TGTGCCAGCAGCGCGCTGGGGTCAGGGGCTTATAATTCACCCCTCCACTTT
v_gene: TRBV20-1; d_gene: NA; abundance: few; j_gene: TRBJ1-4; CDR3aa: CSASPGNEKLFF; CDR3nt: TGCAGTGCTAGTCCCGGGAATGAAAAACTGTTTTTT
v_gene: TRBV12-3/TRBV12-4; d_gene: TRBD2; abundance: NA; j_gene: TRBJ2-3; CDR3aa: CASSLAGLNTQYF; CDR3nt: TGTGCCAGCAGCCTAGCGGGCCTAAATACGCAGTATTTT
v_gene: TRBV20-1; d_gene: NA; abundance: NA; j_gene: TRBJ2-3; CDR3aa: CSALLGGSADTQYF; CDR3nt: TGCAGTGCTCTTCTAGGGGGGTCGGCAGATACGCAGTATTTT
v_gene: TRBV15; d_gene: NA; abundance: NA; j_gene: TRBJ2-3; CDR3aa: CATSREGTPEDTQYF; CDR3nt: TGTGCCACCAGCAGAGAGGGGACCCCCGAAGATACGCAGTATTTT
v_gene: TRBV9; d_gene: NA; abundance: NA; j_gene: TRBJ2-3; CDR3aa: CASSVVAGLTDTQYF; CDR3nt: TGTGCCAGCAGCGTAGTGGCGGGCCTCACAGATACGCAGTATTTT
v_gene: TRBV12-3/TRBV12-4; d_gene: NA; abundance: few; j_gene: TRBJ2-1; CDR3aa: CASSPRGGGVNEQFF; CDR3nt: TGTGCCAGCAGTCCCCGAGGGGGCGGGGTCAATGAGCAGTTCTTC
v_gene: TRBV29-1; d_gene: NA; abundance: few; j_gene: TRBJ2-7; CDR3aa: CSVEGSNYEQYF; CDR3nt: TGCAGCGTTGAAGGTAGCAACTACGAGCAGTACTTC
v_gene: TRBV5-1; d_gene: NA; abundance: many; j_gene: TRBJ2-2; CDR3aa: CASSLVGGENTGELFF; CDR3nt: TGCGCCAGCAGCTTGGTCGGCGGAGAGAACACCGGGGAGCTGTTTTTT
v_gene: TRBV6-2/TRBV6-3; d_gene: TRBD2; abundance: NA; j_gene: TRBJ2-7; CDR3aa: CASRGLAGTYEQYF; CDR3nt: TGTGCCAGCAGAGGACTAGCGGGAACCTACGAGCAGTACTTC
v_gene: TRBV29-1; d_gene: NA; abundance: NA; j_gene: TRBJ2-7; CDR3aa: CSVDIGRGSYEQYF; CDR3nt: TGCAGCGTTGACATCGGGCGGGGATCCTACGAGCAGTACTTC
v_gene: TRBV4-3; d_gene: NA; abundance: NA; j_gene: TRBJ1-4; CDR3aa: CASSQDLSGSTNEKLFF; CDR3nt: TGCGCCAGCAGCCAAGATTTGTCGGGCAGTACTAATGAAAAACTGTTTTTT
v_gene: TRBV9; d_gene: TRBD1; abundance: NA; j_gene: TRBJ2-3; CDR3aa: CASSADRGPADTQYF; CDR3nt: TGTGCCAGCAGCGCGGACAGGGGGCCAGCAGATACGCAGTATTTT
v_gene: TRBV7-2; d_gene: NA; abundance: NA; j_gene: TRBJ1-1; CDR3aa: CASSSGSRVLINTEAFF; CDR3nt: TGTGCCAGCAGTTCAGGCTCAAGGGTATTAATTAACACTGAAGCTTTCTTT
v_gene: TRBV5-1; d_gene: NA; abundance: NA; j_gene: TRBJ2-1; CDR3aa: CASSNRVADEQFF; CDR3nt: TGCGCCAGCAGCAACAGGGTGGCCGATGAGCAGTTCTTC
v_gene: TRBV7-2; d_gene: TRBD1; abundance: NA; j_gene: TRBJ1-2; CDR3aa: CASSLAPGQRYGYTF; CDR3nt: TGTGCCAGCAGCTTAGCGCCGGGACAGCGCTATGGCTACACCTTC
v_gene: TRBV12-3/TRBV12-4; d_gene: TRBD2; abundance: few; j_gene: TRBJ2-1; CDR3aa: CASSLRELAGLNEQFF; CDR3nt: TGTGCCAGCAGTTTAAGAGAGCTAGCGGGGTTGAATGAGCAGTTCTTC
v_gene: TRBV20-1; d_gene: TRBD2; abundance: few; j_gene: TRBJ2-1; CDR3aa: CSARDQVGSGLAGGPNYNEQFF; CDR3nt: TGCAGTGCTAGAGATCAAGTGGGGTCGGGACTAGCGGGAGGGCCCAACTACAATGAGCAGTTCTTC
v_gene: TRBV24-1; d_gene: TRBD1; abundance: NA; j_gene: TRBJ2-1; CDR3aa: CATSDRGQGREEQFF; CDR3nt: TGTGCCACCAGTGATCGCGGACAGGGACGAGAGGAGCAGTTCTTC
v_gene: TRBV10-3; d_gene: TRBD1; abundance: NA; j_gene: TRBJ2-2; CDR3aa: CAISEAGGHTGELFF; CDR3nt: TGTGCCATCAGTGAGGCAGGGGGCCACACCGGGGAGCTGTTTTTT
v_gene: TRBV4-3; d_gene: NA; abundance: NA; j_gene: TRBJ1-3; CDR3aa: CASSQGVQSGNTIYF; CDR3nt: TGCGCCAGCAGCCAAGGAGTCCAGTCTGGAAACACCATATATTTT
v_gene: TRBV5-5; d_gene: NA; abundance: few; j_gene: TRBJ1-2; CDR3aa: CASSLAQVNYGYTF; CDR3nt: TGTGCCAGCAGCTTGGCGCAGGTAAACTATGGCTACACCTTC
v_gene: TRBV10-3; d_gene: NA; abundance: NA; j_gene: TRBJ2-3; CDR3aa: CAISETWVSTDTQYF; CDR3nt: TGTGCCATCAGTGAGACCTGGGTGAGCACAGATACGCAGTATTTT
v_gene: TRBV28; d_gene: NA; abundance: NA; j_gene: TRBJ2-7; CDR3aa: CASSLFWGTGEQYF; CDR3nt: TGTGCCAGCAGTTTATTTTGGGGGACCGGCGAGCAGTACTTC
v_gene: TRBV4-1; d_gene: NA; abundance: few; j_gene: TRBJ2-2; CDR3aa: CASSQDGQGFTGELFF; CDR3nt: TGCGCCAGCAGCCAAGATGGCCAGGGATTCACCGGGGAGCTGTTTTTT
v_gene: TRBV20-1; d_gene: TRBD2; abundance: many; j_gene: TRBJ2-5; CDR3aa: CSATGTSGTQETQYF; CDR3nt: TGCAGTGCAACCGGGACTAGCGGTACACAAGAGACCCAGTACTTC
v_gene: TRBV14; d_gene: TRBD2; abundance: NA; j_gene: TRBJ2-3; CDR3aa: CASSQVGAGGTVLHF; CDR3nt: TGTGCCAGCAGCCAGGTCGGAGCGGGGGGGACGGTTCTACATTTT
v_gene: TRBV27; d_gene: NA; abundance: few; j_gene: TRBJ1-1; CDR3aa: CASRSGTEAFF; CDR3nt: TGTGCCAGTAGGAGTGGCACTGAAGCTTTCTTT
v_gene: TRBV7-8; d_gene: TRBD1; abundance: few; j_gene: TRBJ2-7; CDR3aa: CASSSDRGDSYEQYF; CDR3nt: TGTGCCAGCAGCTCCGACAGGGGTGACTCCTACGAGCAGTACTTC
v_gene: TRBV20-1; d_gene: TRBD1; abundance: NA; j_gene: TRBJ2-4; CDR3aa: CSAIKRDRIAKNIQYF; CDR3nt: TGCAGTGCTATAAAAAGGGACAGAATAGCCAAAAACATTCAGTACTTC
v_gene: TRBV28; d_gene: TRBD1; abundance: few; j_gene: TRBJ2-5; CDR3aa: CASSSALGQGAPETQYF; CDR3nt: TGTGCCAGCAGTTCCGCCCTCGGACAGGGGGCGCCGGAGACCCAGTACTTC
v_gene: TRBV10-3; d_gene: NA; abundance: NA; j_gene: TRBJ2-7; CDR3aa: CAIRDTRPNRIFF; CDR3nt: TGTGCCATCAGAGACACAAGACCTAACCGGATTTTCTTC
v_gene: TRBV5-5; d_gene: NA; abundance: few; j_gene: TRBJ1-1; CDR3aa: CASSLGAQLGNTEAFF; CDR3nt: TGTGCCAGCAGCTTGGGAGCCCAGCTCGGGAACACTGAAGCTTTCTTT
v_gene: TRBV6-5; d_gene: NA; abundance: NA; j_gene: TRBJ1-1; CDR3aa: CASSFGASMEAFF; CDR3nt: TGTGCCAGCAGTTTTGGGGCCAGCATGGAAGCTTTCTTT
v_gene: TRBV15; d_gene: NA; abundance: few; j_gene: TRBJ1-1; CDR3aa: CATTLGPHTEAFF; CDR3nt: TGTGCCACCACTCTAGGACCTCACACTGAAGCTTTCTTT